This T cell receptor beta chain appears in the sequencing data of a study of T-cell reconstitution after alpha-beta-depleted transplantation in children. Whole-study results and caveats: Once a year had passed after transplant, T-cell counts and diversity came mostly from newly produced T cells. Expanded graft clones, several hundred of them, were reportedly the source of alpha-beta T cells about two months after transplant. Several patients had high TCRbeta diversity at day 60; it came from surviving recipient T cells and thymic progenitors.

Between the trimmed V and J ends, which lost 5 bases and 3 bases, there was a span of 13 bases. Looked up from germline, CDR1 is MGHDK and CDR2 is SYGVNS. The CDR3 runs 14 residues. Unique molecular identifiers tagged the TCRbeta library. MiXCR, run by TCRdb on the PCR reads, gives a single entry per CDR3 protein. The data contain about 580,000 distinct CDR3 sequences, 23% of them singletons. A note on this clonotype: Its specificity is not known.

The chain links TRBV25-1 to TRBJ1-1; D may be TRBD1 (5 bases). This clonotype was sampled from a boy in the first two years of life who had a stem cell transplant for acute myeloid leukemia, so the T cells may come from the graft donor. The sample consisted of PBMCs, mostly from graft donor cells, taken 360 days after TCRalphabeta/CD19-depleted stem cell transplant. CDR3 coding DNA: TGTGCCAGCAGTCAAACAGGTTTCGACACTGAAGCTTTCTTT. As protein: CASSQTGFDTEAFF.